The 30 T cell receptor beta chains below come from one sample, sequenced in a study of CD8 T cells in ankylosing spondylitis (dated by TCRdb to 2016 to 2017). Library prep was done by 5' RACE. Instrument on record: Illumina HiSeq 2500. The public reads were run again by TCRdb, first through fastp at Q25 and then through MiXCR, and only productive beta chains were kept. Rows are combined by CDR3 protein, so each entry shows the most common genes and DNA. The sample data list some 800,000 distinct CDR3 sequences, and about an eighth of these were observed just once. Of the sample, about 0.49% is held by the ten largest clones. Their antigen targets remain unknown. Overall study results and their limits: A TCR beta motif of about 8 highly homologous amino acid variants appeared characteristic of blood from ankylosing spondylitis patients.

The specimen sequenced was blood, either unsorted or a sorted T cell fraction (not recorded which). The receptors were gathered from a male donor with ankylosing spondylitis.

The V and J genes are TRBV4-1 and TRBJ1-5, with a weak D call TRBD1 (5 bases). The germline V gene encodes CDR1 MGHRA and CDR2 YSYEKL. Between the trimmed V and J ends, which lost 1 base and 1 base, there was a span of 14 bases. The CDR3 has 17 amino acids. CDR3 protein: CASSQGAGRHSNQPQHF. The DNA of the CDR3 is TGCGCCAGCAGCCAAGGGGCGGGACGGCACAGCAATCAGCCCCAGCATTTT.

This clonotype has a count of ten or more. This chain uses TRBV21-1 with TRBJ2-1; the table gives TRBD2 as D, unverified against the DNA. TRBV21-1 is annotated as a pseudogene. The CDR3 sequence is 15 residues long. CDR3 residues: CASSTRWTTNNEQFF. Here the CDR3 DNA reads TGTGCCAGCAGCACCCGTTGGACTACAAACAATGAGCAGTTCTTC.

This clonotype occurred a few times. DNA for the CDR3: TGTGCCAGCGGGAGGGAGTCACCGCTTGGTCAGCCCCAGCATTTT. Its translation: CASGRESPLGQPQHF. The rearrangement links TRBV2 to TRBJ1-5; D call uncertain. The V end lost 8 bases, the J end lost 6 bases, and 20 bases lay between the germline ends. The CDR3 totals 15 residues. Germline V CDR1 and CDR2: SNHLY, FYNNEI.

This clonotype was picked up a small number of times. This CDR3 reads CASSLEQGSEQYF. The CDR3 DNA reads as TGTGCCAGCAGCCTGGAACAGGGTTCCGAGCAGTACTTC. This chain links TRBV5-4 with TRBJ2-7; D might be TRBD1 (6 bases). This CDR3 comprises 13 residues. V lost 4 bases and J lost 6, with 14 bases in between. Germline V gene sequence: CDR1 SGHNT, CDR2 YYREEE (reference sequence).

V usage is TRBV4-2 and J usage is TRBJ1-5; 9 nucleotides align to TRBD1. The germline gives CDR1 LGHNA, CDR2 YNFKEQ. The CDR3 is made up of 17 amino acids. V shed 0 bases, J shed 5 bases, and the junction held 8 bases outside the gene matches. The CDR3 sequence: CASSQDLFGTGYQPQHF. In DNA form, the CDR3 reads TGTGCCAGCAGCCAAGATCTATTTGGGACAGGGTATCAGCCCCAGCATTTT.

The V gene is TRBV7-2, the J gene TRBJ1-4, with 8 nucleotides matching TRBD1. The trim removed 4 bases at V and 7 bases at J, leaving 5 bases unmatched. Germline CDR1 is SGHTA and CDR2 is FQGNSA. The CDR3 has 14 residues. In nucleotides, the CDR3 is TGTGCCAGCAGCTCCGGAGGGACAGGTGAAAAACTGTTTTTT. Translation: CASSSGGTGEKLFF.

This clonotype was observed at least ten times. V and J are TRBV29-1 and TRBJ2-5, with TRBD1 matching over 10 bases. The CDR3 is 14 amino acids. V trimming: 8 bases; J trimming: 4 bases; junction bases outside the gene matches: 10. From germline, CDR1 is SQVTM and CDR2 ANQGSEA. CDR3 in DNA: TGCAGCACCGGACAGGGGGTATTGGGAGAGACCCAGTACTTC. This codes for CSTGQGVLGETQYF.

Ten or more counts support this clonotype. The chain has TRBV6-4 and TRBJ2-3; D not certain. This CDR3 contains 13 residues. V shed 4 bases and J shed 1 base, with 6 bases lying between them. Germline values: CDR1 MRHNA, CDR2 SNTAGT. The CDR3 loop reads CASSASGTDTQYF. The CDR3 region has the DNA TGTGCCAGCAGTGCCAGCGGCACAGATACGCAGTATTTT.

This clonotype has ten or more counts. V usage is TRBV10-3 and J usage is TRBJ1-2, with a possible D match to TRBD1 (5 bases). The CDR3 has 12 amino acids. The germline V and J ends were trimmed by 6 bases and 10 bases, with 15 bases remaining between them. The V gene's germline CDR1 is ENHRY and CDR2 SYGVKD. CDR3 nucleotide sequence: TGTGCCATCAGCCGGGACCGTTCACCCTACACCTTC. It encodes CAISRDRSPYTF.

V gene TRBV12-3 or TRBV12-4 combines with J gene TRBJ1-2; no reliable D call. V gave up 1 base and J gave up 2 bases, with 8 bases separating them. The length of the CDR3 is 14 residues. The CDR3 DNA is TGTGCCAGCAGTTTAGTTCCAACAAACTATGGCTACACCTTC. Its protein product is CASSLVPTNYGYTF.

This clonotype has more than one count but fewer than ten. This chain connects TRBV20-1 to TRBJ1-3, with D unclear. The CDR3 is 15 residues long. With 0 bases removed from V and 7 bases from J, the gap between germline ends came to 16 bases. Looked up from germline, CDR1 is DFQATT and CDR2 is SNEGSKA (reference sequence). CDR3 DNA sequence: TGCAGTGCTAGAGATCTTATGGCCATGACCAACACCATATATTTT. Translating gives CSARDLMAMTNTIYF.

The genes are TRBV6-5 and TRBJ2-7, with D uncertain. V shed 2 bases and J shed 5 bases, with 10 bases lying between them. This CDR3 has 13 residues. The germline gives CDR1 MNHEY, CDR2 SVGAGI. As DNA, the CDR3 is TGTGCCAGCAGTTACACGTATCCGGACGAGCAGTACTTC. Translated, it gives CASSYTYPDEQYF.

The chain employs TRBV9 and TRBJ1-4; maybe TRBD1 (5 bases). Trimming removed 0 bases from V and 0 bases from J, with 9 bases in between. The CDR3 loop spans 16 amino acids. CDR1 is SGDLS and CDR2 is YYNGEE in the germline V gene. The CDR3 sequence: CASSVGQGATNEKLFF. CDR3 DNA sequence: TGTGCCAGCAGCGTAGGCCAGGGAGCAACTAATGAAAAACTGTTTTTT.

Written as DNA, the CDR3 is TGCAGTGCCTCCATCGAGGGGGCGCGGGGAGATACGCAGTATTTT. Encoded protein: CSASIEGARGDTQYF. J is TRBJ2-3 and V is TRBV20-1; D might be TRBD1 (7 bases). This CDR3 comprises 15 residues. Germline values: CDR1 DFQATT, CDR2 SNEGSKA (reference sequence). Trimming removed 6 bases from V and 5 bases from J, with 21 bases in between.

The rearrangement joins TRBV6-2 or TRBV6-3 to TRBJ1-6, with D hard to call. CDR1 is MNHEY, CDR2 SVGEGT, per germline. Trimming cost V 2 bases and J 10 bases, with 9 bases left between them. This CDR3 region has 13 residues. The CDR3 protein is CASSYEVLSPLHF. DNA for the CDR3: TGTGCCAGCAGTTACGAGGTATTGTCACCCCTCCACTTT.

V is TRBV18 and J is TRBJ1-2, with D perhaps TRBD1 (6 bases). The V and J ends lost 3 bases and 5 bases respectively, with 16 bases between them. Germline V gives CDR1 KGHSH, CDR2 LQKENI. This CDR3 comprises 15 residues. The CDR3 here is CASSPGAPSFYGYTF. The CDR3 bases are TGTGCCAGCTCACCGGGGGCACCCTCCTTTTATGGCTACACCTTC.

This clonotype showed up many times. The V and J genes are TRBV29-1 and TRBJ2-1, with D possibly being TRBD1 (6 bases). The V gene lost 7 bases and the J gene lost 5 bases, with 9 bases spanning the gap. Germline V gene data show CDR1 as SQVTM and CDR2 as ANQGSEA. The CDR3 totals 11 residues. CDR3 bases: TGCAGCGGACAGGAGAACAATGAGCAGTTCTTC. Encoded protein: CSGQENNEQFF.

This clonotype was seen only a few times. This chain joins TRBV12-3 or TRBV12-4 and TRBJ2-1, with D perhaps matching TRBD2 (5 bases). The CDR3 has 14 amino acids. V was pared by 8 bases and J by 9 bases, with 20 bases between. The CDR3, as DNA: TGTGCCAGCGGCAATCGGGCTAGCCCGAGTGAGCAGTTCTTC. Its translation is CASGNRASPSEQFF.

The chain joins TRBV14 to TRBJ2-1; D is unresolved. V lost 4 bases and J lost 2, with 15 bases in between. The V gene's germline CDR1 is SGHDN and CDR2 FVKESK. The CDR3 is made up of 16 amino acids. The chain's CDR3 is CASSLLILSPYNEQFF. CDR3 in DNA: TGTGCCAGCAGCCTCCTAATTCTATCACCCTACAATGAGCAGTTCTTC.

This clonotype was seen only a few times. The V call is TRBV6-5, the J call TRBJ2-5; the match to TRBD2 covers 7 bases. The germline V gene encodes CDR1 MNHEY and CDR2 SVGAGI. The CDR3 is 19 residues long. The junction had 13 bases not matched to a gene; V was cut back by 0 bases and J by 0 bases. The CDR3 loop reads CASSYSRRGLETYQETQYF. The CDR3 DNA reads TGTGCCAGCAGTTACTCCCGCCGAGGACTAGAGACGTACCAAGAGACCCAGTACTTC.

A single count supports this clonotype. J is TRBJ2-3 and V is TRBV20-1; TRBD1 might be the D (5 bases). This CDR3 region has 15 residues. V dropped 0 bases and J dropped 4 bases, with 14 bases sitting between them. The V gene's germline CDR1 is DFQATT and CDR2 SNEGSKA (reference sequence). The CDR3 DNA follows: TGCAGTGCTAGAGACCCCGTCAGGGCCCCAGATACGCAGTATTTT. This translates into CSARDPVRAPDTQYF.

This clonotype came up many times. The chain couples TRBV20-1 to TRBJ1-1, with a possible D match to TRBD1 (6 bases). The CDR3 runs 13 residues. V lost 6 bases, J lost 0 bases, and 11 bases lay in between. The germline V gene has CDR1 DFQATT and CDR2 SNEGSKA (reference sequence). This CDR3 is CSATGHLNTEAFF. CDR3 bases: TGCAGTGCGACGGGACACCTGAACACTGAAGCTTTCTTT.

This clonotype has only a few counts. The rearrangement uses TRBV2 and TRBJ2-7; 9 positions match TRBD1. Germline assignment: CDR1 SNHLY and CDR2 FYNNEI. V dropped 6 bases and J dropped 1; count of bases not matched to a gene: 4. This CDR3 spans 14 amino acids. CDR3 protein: CASSGTGYSYEQYF. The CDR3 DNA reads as TGTGCCAGCAGCGGGACAGGGTATTCCTACGAGCAGTACTTC. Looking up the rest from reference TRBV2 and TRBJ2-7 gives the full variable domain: EPEVTQTPSHQVTQMGQEVILRCVPISNHLYFYWYRQILGQKVEFLVSFYNNEISEKSEIFDDQFSVERPDGSNFTLKIRSTKLEDSAMYFCASSGTGYSYEQYFGPGTRLTVT.

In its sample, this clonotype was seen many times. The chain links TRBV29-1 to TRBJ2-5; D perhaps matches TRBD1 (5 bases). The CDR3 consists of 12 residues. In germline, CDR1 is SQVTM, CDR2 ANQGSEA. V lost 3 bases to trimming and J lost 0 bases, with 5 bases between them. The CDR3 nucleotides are TGCAGCGTTGAGACAGACCAAGAGACCCAGTACTTC. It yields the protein CSVETDQETQYF. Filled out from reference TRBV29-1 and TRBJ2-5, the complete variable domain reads SAVISQKPSRDICQRGTSLTIQCQVDSQVTMMFWYRQQPGQSLTLIATANQGSEATYESGFVIDKFPISRPNLTFSTLTVSNMSPEDSSIYLCSVETDQETQYFGPGTRLLVL.

The CDR3: CASNNKIWGDEKLFF. Written as DNA, the CDR3 is TGCGCCAGCAACAATAAAATTTGGGGCGATGAAAAACTGTTTTTT. The chain uses TRBV4-1 and TRBJ1-4, with a possible D match to TRBD1 (5 bases). CDR3 length: 15 amino acids. With 7 bases removed from V and 6 bases from J, the gap between germline ends came to 18 bases. Per germline, CDR1 MGHRA and CDR2 YSYEKL.

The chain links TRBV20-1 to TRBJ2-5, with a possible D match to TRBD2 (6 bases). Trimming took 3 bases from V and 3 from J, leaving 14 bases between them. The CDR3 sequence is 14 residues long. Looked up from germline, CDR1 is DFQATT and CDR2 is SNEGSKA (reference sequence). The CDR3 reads CSASGTVLKETQYF. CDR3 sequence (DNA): TGCAGTGCTAGTGGGACTGTCCTTAAAGAGACCCAGTACTTC.

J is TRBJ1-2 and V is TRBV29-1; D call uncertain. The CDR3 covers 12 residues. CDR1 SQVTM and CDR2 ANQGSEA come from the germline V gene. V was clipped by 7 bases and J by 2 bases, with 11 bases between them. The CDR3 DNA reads TGCAGCGCTAGGACTGTGAACTATGGCTACACCTTC. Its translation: CSARTVNYGYTF.

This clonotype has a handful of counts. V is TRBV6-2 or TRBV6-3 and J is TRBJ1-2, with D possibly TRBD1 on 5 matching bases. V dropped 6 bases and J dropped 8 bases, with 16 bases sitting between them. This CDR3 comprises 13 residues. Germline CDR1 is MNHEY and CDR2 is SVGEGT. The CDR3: CASRTPGREGYTF. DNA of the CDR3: TGTGCCAGCAGAACCCCGGGACGCGAGGGCTACACCTTC.

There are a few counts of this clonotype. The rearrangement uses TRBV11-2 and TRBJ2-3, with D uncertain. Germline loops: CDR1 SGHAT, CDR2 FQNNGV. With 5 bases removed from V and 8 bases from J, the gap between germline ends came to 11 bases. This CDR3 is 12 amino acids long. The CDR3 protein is CASSPATRTQYF. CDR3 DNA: TGTGCCAGCAGCCCCGCCACACGTACGCAGTATTTT.

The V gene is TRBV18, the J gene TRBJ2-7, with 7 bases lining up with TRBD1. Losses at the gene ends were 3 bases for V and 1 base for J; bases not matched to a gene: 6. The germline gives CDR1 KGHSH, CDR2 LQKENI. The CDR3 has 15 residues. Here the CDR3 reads CASSPGTDPSYEQYF. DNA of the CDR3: TGTGCCAGCTCACCCGGGACAGACCCTTCCTACGAGCAGTACTTC. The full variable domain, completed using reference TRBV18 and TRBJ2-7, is NAGVMQNPRHLVRRRGQEARLRCSPMKGHSHVYWYRQLPEEGLKFMVYLQKENIIDESGMPKERFSAEFPKEGPSILRIQQVVRGDSAAYFCASSPGTDPSYEQYFGPGTRLTVT.